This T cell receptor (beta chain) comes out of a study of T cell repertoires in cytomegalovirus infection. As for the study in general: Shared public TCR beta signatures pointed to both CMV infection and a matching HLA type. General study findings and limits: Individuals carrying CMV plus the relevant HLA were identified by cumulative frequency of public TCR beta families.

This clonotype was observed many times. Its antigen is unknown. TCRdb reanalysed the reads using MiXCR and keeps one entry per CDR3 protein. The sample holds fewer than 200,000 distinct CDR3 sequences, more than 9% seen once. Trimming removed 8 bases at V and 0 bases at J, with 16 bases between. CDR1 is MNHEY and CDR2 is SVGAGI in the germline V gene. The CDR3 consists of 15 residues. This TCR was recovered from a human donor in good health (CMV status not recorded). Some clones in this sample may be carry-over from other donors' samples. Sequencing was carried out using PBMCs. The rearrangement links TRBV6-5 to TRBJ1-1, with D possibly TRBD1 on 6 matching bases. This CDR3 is CASRFKGHMNTEAFF. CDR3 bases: TGTGCCAGCCGATTTAAGGGACACATGAACACTGAAGCTTTCTTT.